The 26 T cell receptor beta chains listed next were all sequenced from one sample in a study of blood T cell repertoires in COVID-19. Sequencing was performed with immunoSEQ multiplex PCR; in TCRdb, only in-frame clones are kept and a portion is missing. This table holds about 250,000 clones, 87% found once. The sequenced sample was peripheral blood. Receptors were obtained from a young man with active or convalescent COVID-19.

The chain uses TRBV30 and TRBJ1-1; D is unclear. This CDR3 is built from 13 residues. Germline CDR1 is GTSNPN and CDR2 is SVGIG (reference sequence). V gave up 2 bases and J gave up 5 bases, with 12 bases separating them. Written as DNA, the CDR3 is TGTGCCTGGAGTCGGCCGACGGGAACTGAAGCTTTCTTT. It translates to CAWSRPTGTEAFF.

The chain carries TRBV9 and TRBJ1-1; 9 nucleotides align to TRBD1. The CDR3 extends over 15 amino acids. Germline V gene lookup returns CDR1 SGDLS and CDR2 YYNGEE. V was clipped by 4 bases and J by 6 bases; unmatched bases: 10. CDR3 sequence reads: CASSPQDRGTAEAFF. CDR3 coding DNA: TGTGCCAGCAGCCCGCAGGACAGGGGAACCGCTGAAGCTTTCTTT.

The chain joins TRBV6-5 to TRBJ2-7; TRBD1 aligns across 10 bases. Losses at the gene ends were 5 bases for V and 3 bases for J; bases not matched to a gene: 7. CDR1 and CDR2 from the germline V gene are MNHEY and SVGAGI. The CDR3 has 15 amino acids. CDR3 nucleotides: TGTGCCAGCAGTCGCGGGGACAGGGGTAGCTACGAGCAGTACTTC. Translation: CASSRGDRGSYEQYF.

This chain connects TRBV5-1 to TRBJ2-7, with TRBD1 matching over 10 bases. The CDR3 length is 16 residues. Germline V gives CDR1 SGHRS, CDR2 YFSETQ. V shed 2 bases and J 7 bases; nucleotides not matched to a gene: 12. The CDR3 DNA sequence: TGCGCCAGCAGCTTCCGTTGGGACAGGGGAATCGGTGAGCAGTACTTC. It translates to CASSFRWDRGIGEQYF.

This chain connects TRBV6-5 to TRBJ2-2, with TRBD2 matching 14 bases. Germline V lookup: CDR1 MNHEY, CDR2 SVGAGI. The V and J ends lost 5 bases and 6 bases, in that order; junction bases with no gene match: 2. This CDR3 spans 15 amino acids. The CDR3 bases are TGTGCCAGCAGTCGACTAGCGGGAGGGCCCGGGGAGCTGTTTTTT. Translating gives CASSRLAGGPGELFF.

The J gene is TRBJ1-6, the V gene TRBV3-1 (or the pseudogene TRBV3-2); D is undetermined. CDR1 is LGHDT, CDR2 YNNKEL, per germline (reference sequence). Deletions cut 3 bases from V and 7 bases from J, with 10 bases between. The CDR3 has 14 residues. The CDR3 DNA is TGTGCCAGCAGCCAGCGGGCTTCCAATTCACCCCTCCACTTT. This encodes CASSQRASNSPLHF.

This sequence joins TRBV5-5 and TRBJ2-2; D is uncertain. Deletions cut 0 bases from V and 7 bases from J, with 4 bases between. Germline V lookup: CDR1 SGHKS, CDR2 YYEKEE (reference sequence). The CDR3 loop spans 12 amino acids. The CDR3, as DNA: TGTGCCAGCAGCTTGGATATCGGGGAGCTGTTTTTT. This translates into CASSLDIGELFF.

The V and J genes are TRBV5-8 and TRBJ2-3, with TRBD1 matching 10 bases. Per germline, CDR1 SGHTS and CDR2 YDEGEE. After removal of 4 bases from V and 2 bases from J, the junction contained 4 bases not matched to a gene. The CDR3 has 15 residues. The CDR3 DNA is TGTGCCAGCAGCCTGGGACAGGGGCTCACAGATACGCAGTATTTT. As protein: CASSLGQGLTDTQYF.

This clone was seen once. The chain is built from TRBV6-5 and TRBJ2-6; no reliable D call. The germline V gene encodes CDR1 MNHEY and CDR2 SVGAGI. This CDR3 has 15 residues. The ends were cut back, 2 bases at V and 0 bases at J, with 5 bases in the middle. CDR3 loop: CASSYVHSGANVLTF. DNA for the CDR3: TGTGCCAGCAGTTACGTCCACTCTGGGGCCAACGTCCTGACTTTC.

The chain is built from TRBV19 and TRBJ2-6; tentative D call: TRBD2 (6 bases). The V gene's germline CDR1 is LNHDA and CDR2 SQIVND (reference sequence). V was pared by 4 bases and J by 2 bases, with 18 bases between. CDR3 length equals 18 residues. CDR3 loop: CASSTQSGRGAGANVLTF. CDR3 nucleotide sequence: TGTGCCAGTAGTACTCAATCCGGGAGAGGAGCTGGGGCCAACGTCCTGACTTTC. Full variable domain (rest looked up from reference TRBV19 and TRBJ2-6): DGGITQSPKYLFRKEGQNVTLSCEQNLNHDAMYWYRQDPGQGLRLIYYSQIVNDFQKGDIAEGYSVSREKKESFPLTVTSAQKNPTAFYLCASSTQSGRGAGANVLTFGAGSRLTVL.

The chain is built from TRBV7-2 and TRBJ2-1; 7 positions agree with TRBD1. This CDR3 has 15 amino acids. Germline CDR1 is SGHTA and CDR2 is FQGNSA. V lost 1 base and J lost 6; bases outside the gene matches: 6. CDR3 region: CASSLELNRGNEQFF. The CDR3 DNA follows: TGTGCCAGCAGCTTAGAGCTAAACAGGGGCAATGAGCAGTTCTTC.

V and J are TRBV6-6 and TRBJ2-7, with 10 bases identical to TRBD2. This CDR3 contains 15 residues. With 2 bases clipped from V and 4 bases from J, the junction kept 5 bases outside the gene matches. The germline V gene encodes CDR1 MNHNY and CDR2 SVGAGI (reference sequence). The CDR3 nucleotides read TGTGCCAGCAGTTACCCACCGGGACTAGCGTACGAGCAGTACTTC. Translation gives CASSYPPGLAYEQYF.

The chain employs TRBV3-1 (or the pseudogene TRBV3-2) and TRBJ1-2, with TRBD1 as a possible D gene (5 bases). CDR3 length: 12 amino acids. Germline V CDR1 and CDR2: LGHDT, YNNKEL (reference sequence). Trimming cost V 4 bases and J 3 bases, with 6 bases left between them. The CDR3 region has the DNA TGTGCCAGCAGCCCGGGGGACTATGGCTACACCTTC. It specifies CASSPGDYGYTF.

This rearrangement joins TRBV30 to TRBJ2-7; TRBD2 aligns across 8 bases. The V and J ends lost 6 bases and 5 bases, in that order; junction bases with no gene match: 6. In germline, CDR1 is GTSNPN, CDR2 SVGIG (reference sequence). The length of the CDR3 is 12 residues. The CDR3 spells CACSGTSDEQYF. The CDR3 bases are TGTGCCTGCTCCGGGACTAGTGACGAGCAGTACTTC.

The rearrangement links TRBV12-5 to TRBJ1-5; the D gene is possibly TRBD1 (5 bases). Trimming removed 7 bases at V and 3 bases at J, with 13 bases between. Germline V gene data show CDR1 as LGHNT and CDR2 as FRNRAP. The CDR3 runs to 14 residues. CDR3 residues: CASDRGLINQPQHF. The CDR3 DNA reads as TGTGCTAGTGACCGGGGACTCATCAATCAGCCCCAGCATTTT.

The chain employs TRBV4-3 and TRBJ2-7; D might be TRBD1 (7 bases). Germline lookup yields CDR1 LGHNA and CDR2 YSLEER. CDR3 length: 16 residues. V was cut by 0 bases and J by 2 bases, with 14 bases left in between. The CDR3: CASSQEAGTVAYEQYF. The CDR3 DNA is TGCGCCAGCAGCCAAGAGGCGGGGACAGTAGCCTACGAGCAGTACTTC.

The genes are TRBV27 and TRBJ1-2; tentatively, D is TRBD1 (6 bases). The CDR3 has 15 residues. V lost 3 bases to trimming and J lost 5 bases, with 16 bases between them. Germline assignment: CDR1 MNHEY and CDR2 SMNVEV (reference sequence). The CDR3 sequence: CASSFYTGIGYGYTF. The CDR3 coding sequence is TGTGCCAGCAGTTTCTATACAGGGATCGGGTATGGCTACACCTTC.

The V and J genes are TRBV7-9 and TRBJ2-1; 13 nucleotides match TRBD2. V dropped 5 bases and J dropped 8; count of bases not matched to a gene: 9. CDR1 and CDR2 from the germline V gene are SEHNR and FQNEAQ (reference sequence). The length of the CDR3 is 16 residues. Here the CDR3 reads CASSPYRTSGGDEQFF. In DNA form, the CDR3 reads TGTGCCAGCAGCCCCTACCGGACTAGCGGGGGCGATGAGCAGTTCTTC.

V is TRBV18 and J is TRBJ2-7; maybe TRBD2 (6 bases). V was clipped by 2 bases and J by 3 bases, with 14 bases between them. This CDR3 comprises 15 residues. Germline CDR1 reads KGHSH; CDR2 reads LQKENI. In nucleotides, the CDR3 is TGTGCCAGCTCACCATCCGGGGGAGCGAACTACGAGCAGTACTTC. It codes for CASSPSGGANYEQYF.

The chain recombines TRBV5-6 with TRBJ2-4; maybe TRBD1 (6 bases). This CDR3 contains 14 residues. The V gene's germline CDR1 is SGHDT and CDR2 YYEEEE. V lost 7 bases and J lost 0, with 11 bases in between. CDR3 sequence: CASGHRAAKNIQYF. The CDR3 region has the DNA TGTGCCAGCGGACACAGGGCAGCCAAAAACATTCAGTACTTC. The full variable domain, completed using reference TRBV5-6 and TRBJ2-4, is DAGVTQSPTHLIKTRGQQVTLRCSPKSGHDTVSWYQQALGQGPQFIFQYYEEEERQRGNFPDRFSGHQFPNYSSELNVNALLLGDSALYLCASGHRAAKNIQYFGAGTRLSVL.

The V gene is TRBV9, the J gene TRBJ1-1, with unresolved D. The germline gives CDR1 SGDLS, CDR2 YYNGEE. Trimming removed 1 base from V and 3 bases from J, with 7 bases in between. CDR3 length: 13 residues. DNA for the CDR3: TGTGCCAGCAGCGTAAGACGGGACACTGAAGCTTTCTTT. This gives the protein CASSVRRDTEAFF.

The chain carries TRBV13 and TRBJ1-3; the match to TRBD1 covers 9 bases. This CDR3 is built from 15 residues. Trimming took 7 bases from V and 3 from J; bases not matched to a gene: 7. From germline, CDR1 is PRHDT and CDR2 FYEKMQ (reference sequence). This chain's CDR3 is CASTSRDRDGNTIYF. CDR3 bases: TGTGCCAGCACCAGTAGGGACAGGGATGGAAACACCATATATTTT.

V and J are TRBV7-2 and TRBJ1-1; 7 bases line up with TRBD1. After removal of 3 bases from V and 5 bases from J, the junction contained 9 bases not matched to a gene. This CDR3 comprises 15 residues. Germline CDR1 is SGHTA and CDR2 is FQGNSA. CDR3 residues: CASSLQGDFVTEAFF. CDR3 sequence (DNA): TGTGCCAGCAGCTTGCAGGGGGACTTTGTTACTGAAGCTTTCTTT.

The DNA for the CDR3 is TGCAGTGCTAGTTCCCAACAACCGGGACAGGGTTATCCTTTTGAAAAACTGTTTTTT. Its translation is CSASSQQPGQGYPFEKLFF. This chain uses TRBV20-1 with TRBJ1-4; 9 nucleotides line up with TRBD1. V lost 3 bases to trimming and J lost 7 bases; unmatched junction nucleotides: 21. The CDR3 covers 19 residues. Per germline, CDR1 DFQATT and CDR2 SNEGSKA (reference sequence).

The chain has TRBV18 and TRBJ1-1; the D gene is possibly TRBD1 (6 bases). V lost 0 bases and J 4 bases, leaving 12 bases between the germline ends. Germline-derived CDR1 and CDR2 are KGHSH and LQKENI. The CDR3 runs to 15 residues. CDR3 region: CASSPPGAIGTEAFF. CDR3 nucleotide sequence: TGTGCCAGCTCACCACCGGGGGCGATCGGCACTGAAGCTTTCTTT.

This chain joins TRBV28 and TRBJ1-4; D unresolved. This CDR3 spans 14 amino acids. Trimming stripped 6 bases from V and 0 bases from J, with 8 bases between. CDR1 and CDR2 (germline): MDHEN, SYDVKM. As DNA, the CDR3 is TGTGCCAGCAGCTTGACATCAACTAATGAAAAACTGTTTTTT. This gives the protein CASSLTSTNEKLFF. Full variable domain (outside the CDR3, taken from reference TRBV28 and TRBJ1-4): DVKVTQSSRYLVKRTGEKVFLECVQDMDHENMFWYRQDPGLGLRLIYFSYDVKMKEKGDIPEGYSVSREKKERFSLILESASTNQTSMYLCASSLTSTNEKLFFGSGTQLSVL.